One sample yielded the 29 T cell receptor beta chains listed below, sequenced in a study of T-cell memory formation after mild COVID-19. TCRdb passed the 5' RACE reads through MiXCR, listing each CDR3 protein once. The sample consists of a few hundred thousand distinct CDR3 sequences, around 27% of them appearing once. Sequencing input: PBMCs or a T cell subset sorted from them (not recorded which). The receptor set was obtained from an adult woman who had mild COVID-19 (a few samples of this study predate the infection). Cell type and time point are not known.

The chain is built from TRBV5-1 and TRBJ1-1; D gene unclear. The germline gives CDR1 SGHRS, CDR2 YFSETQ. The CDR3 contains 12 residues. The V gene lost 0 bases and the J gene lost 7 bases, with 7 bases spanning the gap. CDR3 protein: CASSLDGREAFF. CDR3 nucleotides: TGCGCCAGCAGCTTGGACGGCCGTGAAGCTTTCTTT.

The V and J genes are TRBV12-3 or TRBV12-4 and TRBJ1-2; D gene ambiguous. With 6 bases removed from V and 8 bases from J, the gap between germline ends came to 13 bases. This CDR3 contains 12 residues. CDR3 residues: CASSSNPGGYTF. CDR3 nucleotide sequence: TGTGCCAGCAGCTCAAATCCGGGGGGCTACACCTTC.

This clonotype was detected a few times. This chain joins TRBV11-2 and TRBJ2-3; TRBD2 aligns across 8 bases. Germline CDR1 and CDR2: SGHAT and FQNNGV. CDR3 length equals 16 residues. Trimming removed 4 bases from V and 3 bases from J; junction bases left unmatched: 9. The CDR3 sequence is CASSSQAGAETDTQYF. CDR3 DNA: TGTGCCAGCAGCTCACAAGCGGGAGCGGAGACAGATACGCAGTATTTT.

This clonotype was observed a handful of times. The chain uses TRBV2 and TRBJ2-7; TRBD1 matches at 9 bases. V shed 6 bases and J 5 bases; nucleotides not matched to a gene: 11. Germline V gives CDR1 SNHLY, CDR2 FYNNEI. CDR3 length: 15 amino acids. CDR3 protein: CASRITGTGSNEQYF. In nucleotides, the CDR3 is TGTGCCAGCAGGATAACCGGGACAGGGAGCAACGAGCAGTACTTC.

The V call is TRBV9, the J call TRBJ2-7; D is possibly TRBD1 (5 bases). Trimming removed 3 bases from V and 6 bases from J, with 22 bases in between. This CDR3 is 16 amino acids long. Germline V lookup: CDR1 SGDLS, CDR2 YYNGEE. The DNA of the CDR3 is TGTGCCAGCAGCGCTCAGGGCTCCCACCTACCTGCCGAGCAGTACTTC. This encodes CASSAQGSHLPAEQYF.

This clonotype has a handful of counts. The CDR3 reads CASSLVADNEQFF. CDR3 in DNA: TGTGCCAGCAGCTTAGTGGCAGACAATGAGCAGTTCTTC. V is TRBV11-2 and J is TRBJ2-1, with D hard to call. Trimming shortened V by 1 base and J by 5 bases, and 6 bases separated the two germline ends. The germline V gene has CDR1 SGHAT and CDR2 FQNNGV. CDR3 length: 13 amino acids.

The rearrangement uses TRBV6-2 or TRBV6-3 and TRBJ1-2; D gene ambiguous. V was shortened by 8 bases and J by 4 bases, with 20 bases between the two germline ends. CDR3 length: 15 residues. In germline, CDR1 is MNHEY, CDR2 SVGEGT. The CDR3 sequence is CASWSANGTFYGYTF. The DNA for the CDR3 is TGTGCCAGCTGGAGTGCGAATGGAACGTTCTATGGCTACACCTTC.

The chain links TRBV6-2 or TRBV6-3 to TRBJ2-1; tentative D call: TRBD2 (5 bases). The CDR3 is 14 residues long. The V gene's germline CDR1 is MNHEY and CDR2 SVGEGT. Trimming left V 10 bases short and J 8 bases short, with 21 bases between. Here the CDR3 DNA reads TGTGCCACCAACAAATTAGCGCCCCTAGATGAGCAGTTCTTC. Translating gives CATNKLAPLDEQFF.

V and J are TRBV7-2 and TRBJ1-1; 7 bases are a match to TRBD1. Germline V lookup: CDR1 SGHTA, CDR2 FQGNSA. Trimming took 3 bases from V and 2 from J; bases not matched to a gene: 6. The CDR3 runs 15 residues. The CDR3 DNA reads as TGTGCCAGCAGCTTCTCAGGGGGGGGCAACACTGAAGCTTTCTTT. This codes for CASSFSGGGNTEAFF.

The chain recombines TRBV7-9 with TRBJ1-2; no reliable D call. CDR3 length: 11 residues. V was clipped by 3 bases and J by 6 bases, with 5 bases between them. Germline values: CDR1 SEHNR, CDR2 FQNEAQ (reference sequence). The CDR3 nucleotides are TGTGCCAGCAGCTTCCAGGATGGCTACACCTTC. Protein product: CASSFQDGYTF. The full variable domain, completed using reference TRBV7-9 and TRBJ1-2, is DTGVSQNPRHKITKRGQNVTFRCDPISEHNRLYWYRQTLGQGPEFLTYFQNEAQLEKSRLLSDRFSAERPKGSFSTLEIQRTEQGDSAMYLCASSFQDGYTFGSGTRLTVV.

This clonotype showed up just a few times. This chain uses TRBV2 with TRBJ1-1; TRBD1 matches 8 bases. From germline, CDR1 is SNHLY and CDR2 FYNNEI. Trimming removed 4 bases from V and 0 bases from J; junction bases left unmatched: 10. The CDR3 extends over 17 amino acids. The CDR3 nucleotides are TGTGCCAGCAGTGTTGGTCCAGGGGGCTTCTTGAACACTGAAGCTTTCTTT. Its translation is CASSVGPGGFLNTEAFF.

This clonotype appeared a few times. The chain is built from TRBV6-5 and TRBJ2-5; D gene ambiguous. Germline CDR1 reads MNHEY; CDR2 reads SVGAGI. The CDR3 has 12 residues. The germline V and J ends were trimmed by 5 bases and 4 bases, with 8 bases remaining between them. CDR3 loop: CASSPARETQYF. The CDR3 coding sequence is TGTGCCAGCAGTCCCGCGCGAGAGACCCAGTACTTC.

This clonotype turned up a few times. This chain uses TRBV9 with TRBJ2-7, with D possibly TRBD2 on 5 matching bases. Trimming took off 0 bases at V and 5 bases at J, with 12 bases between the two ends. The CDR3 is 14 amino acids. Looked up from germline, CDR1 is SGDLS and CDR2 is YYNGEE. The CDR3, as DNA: TGTGCCAGCAGCGTAGCTTTTGCGGGCCACGAGCAGTACTTC. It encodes CASSVAFAGHEQYF.

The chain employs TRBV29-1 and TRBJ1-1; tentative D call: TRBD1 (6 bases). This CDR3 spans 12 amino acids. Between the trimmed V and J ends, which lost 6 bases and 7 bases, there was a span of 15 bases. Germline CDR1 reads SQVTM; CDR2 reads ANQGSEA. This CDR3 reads CSVQGGTGEAFF. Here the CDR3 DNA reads TGCAGCGTCCAAGGGGGGACGGGTGAAGCTTTCTTT.

In nucleotides, the CDR3 is TGTGCCAGCAGTTATGGGGGCCCTAGCGAGCCCCAGCATTTT. It specifies CASSYGGPSEPQHF. The J gene is TRBJ1-5, the V gene TRBV6-5; D is possibly TRBD1 (6 bases). The CDR3 is 14 amino acids. Looked up from germline, CDR1 is MNHEY and CDR2 is SVGAGI. Trimming stripped 3 bases from V and 8 bases from J, with 14 bases between.

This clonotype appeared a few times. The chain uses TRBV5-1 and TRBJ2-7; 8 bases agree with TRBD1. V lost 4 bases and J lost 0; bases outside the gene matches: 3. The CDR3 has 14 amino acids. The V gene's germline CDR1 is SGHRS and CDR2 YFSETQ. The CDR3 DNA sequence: TGCGCCAGCAGCAATACAGGGGGCTCCTACGAGCAGTACTTC. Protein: CASSNTGGSYEQYF.

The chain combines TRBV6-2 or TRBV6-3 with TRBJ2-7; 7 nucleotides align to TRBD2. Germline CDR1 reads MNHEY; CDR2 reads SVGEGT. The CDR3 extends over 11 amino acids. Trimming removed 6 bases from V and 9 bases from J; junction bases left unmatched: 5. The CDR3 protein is CASSQAGVQYF. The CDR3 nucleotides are TGTGCCAGCAGCCAGGCGGGGGTGCAGTACTTC.

CDR3 nucleotides: TGCGCCAGCAGCTTGGCCCGGGGTGGTGAAAAACTGTTTTTT. Translation: CASSLARGGEKLFF. The chain carries TRBV5-1 and TRBJ1-4; no clear D. The CDR3 length is 14 residues. Between the trimmed V and J ends, which lost 0 bases and 7 bases, there was a span of 10 bases. Germline loops: CDR1 SGHRS, CDR2 YFSETQ.

The CDR3 DNA reads TGTGCCAGCAGCTTAATAGGATGGAACACTGAAGCTTTCTTT. It yields the protein CASSLIGWNTEAFF. This chain joins TRBV7-2 and TRBJ1-1; D gene ambiguous. With 2 bases removed from V and 1 base from J, the gap between germline ends came to 8 bases. The CDR3 has 14 residues. Germline CDR1 is SGHTA and CDR2 is FQGNSA.

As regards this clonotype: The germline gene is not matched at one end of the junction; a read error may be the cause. Written as DNA, the CDR3 is TGCGCCGGCAGCTTATCCCTTGGGATCTATGAAGCTTTCTTT. It codes for CAGSLSLGIYEAFF. This chain uses TRBV5-1 with TRBJ1-1; D uncertain. The CDR3 runs 14 residues. The germline gives CDR1 SGHRS, CDR2 YFSETQ.

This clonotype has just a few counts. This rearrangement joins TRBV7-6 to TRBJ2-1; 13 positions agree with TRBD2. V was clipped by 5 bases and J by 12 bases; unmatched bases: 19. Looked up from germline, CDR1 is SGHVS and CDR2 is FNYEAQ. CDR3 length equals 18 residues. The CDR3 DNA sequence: TGTGCCAGCAGCCTGCGGACTAGCGGGAGTACCTCGGGGGTAGGGCAGTTCTTC. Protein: CASSLRTSGSTSGVGQFF. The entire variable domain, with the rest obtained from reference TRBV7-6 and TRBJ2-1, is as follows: GAGVSQSPRYKVTKRGQDVALRCDPISGHVSLYWYRQALGQGPEFLTYFNYEAQQDKSGLPNDRFSAERPEGSISTLTIQRTEQRDSAMYRCASSLRTSGSTSGVGQFFGPGTRLTVL.

CDR3 loop: CASNLRQGRGGELFF. For the CDR3, the DNA is TGTGCCAGCAACCTTAGACAGGGACGAGGCGGGGAGCTGTTTTTT. This chain links TRBV6-2 or TRBV6-3 with TRBJ2-2; 7 bases align to TRBD1. Germline assignment: CDR1 MNHEY and CDR2 SVGEGT. After removal of 7 bases from V and 7 bases from J, the junction contained 12 bases not matched to a gene. The CDR3 extends over 15 amino acids.

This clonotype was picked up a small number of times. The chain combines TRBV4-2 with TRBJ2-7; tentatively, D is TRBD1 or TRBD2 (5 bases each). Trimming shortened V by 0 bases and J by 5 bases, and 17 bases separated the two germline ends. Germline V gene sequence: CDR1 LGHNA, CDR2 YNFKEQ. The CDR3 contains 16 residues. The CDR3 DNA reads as TGTGCCAGCAGCCAAGACGGTTCCTGGGACCCAGACGAGCAGTACTTC. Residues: CASSQDGSWDPDEQYF.

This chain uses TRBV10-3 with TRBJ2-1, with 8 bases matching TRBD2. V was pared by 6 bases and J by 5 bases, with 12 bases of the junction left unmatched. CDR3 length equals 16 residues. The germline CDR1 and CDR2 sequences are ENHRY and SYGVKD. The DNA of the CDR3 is TGTGCCATCAGAGGGGCGACTAGCGTAGAGAACAATGAGCAGTTCTTC. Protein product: CAIRGATSVENNEQFF.

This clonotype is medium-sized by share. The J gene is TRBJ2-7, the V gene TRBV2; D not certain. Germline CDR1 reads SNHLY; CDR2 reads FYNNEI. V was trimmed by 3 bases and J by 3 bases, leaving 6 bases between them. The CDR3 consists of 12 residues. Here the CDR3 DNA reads TGTGCCAGCAGTGAGGACGGCTACGAGCAGTACTTC. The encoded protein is CASSEDGYEQYF.

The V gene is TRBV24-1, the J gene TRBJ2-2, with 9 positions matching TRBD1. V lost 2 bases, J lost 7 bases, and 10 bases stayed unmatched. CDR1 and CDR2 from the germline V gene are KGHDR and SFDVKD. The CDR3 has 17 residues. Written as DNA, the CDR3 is TGTGCCACCAGTGATTCCCCGTGGGACAGGGAGGGCGGGGAGCTGTTTTTT. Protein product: CATSDSPWDREGGELFF.

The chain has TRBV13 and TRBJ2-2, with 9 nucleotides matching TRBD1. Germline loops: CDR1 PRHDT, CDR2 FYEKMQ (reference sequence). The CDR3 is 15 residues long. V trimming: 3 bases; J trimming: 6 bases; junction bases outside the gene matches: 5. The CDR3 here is CASSLDRGRAGELFF. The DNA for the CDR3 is TGTGCCAGCAGCTTGGACAGGGGACGGGCCGGGGAGCTGTTTTTT.

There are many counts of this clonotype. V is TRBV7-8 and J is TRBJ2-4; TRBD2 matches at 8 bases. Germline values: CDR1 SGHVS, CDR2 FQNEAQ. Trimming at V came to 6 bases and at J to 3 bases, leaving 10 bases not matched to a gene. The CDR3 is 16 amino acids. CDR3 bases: TGTGCCAGCAGGTCGAAGGAGCGGGGGCACAAAAACATTCAGTACTTC. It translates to CASRSKERGHKNIQYF.

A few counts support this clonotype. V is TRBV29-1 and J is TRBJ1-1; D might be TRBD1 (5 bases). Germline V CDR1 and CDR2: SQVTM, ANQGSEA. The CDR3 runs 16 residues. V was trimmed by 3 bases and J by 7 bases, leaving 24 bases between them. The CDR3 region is CSVDPSATREGHEAFF. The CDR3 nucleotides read TGCAGCGTTGATCCCTCGGCGACCAGGGAGGGGCATGAAGCTTTCTTT.